The T cell receptor beta chain under discussion was sequenced for a study of CD8+ T cells in alopecia areata. This clone showed up just a few times. Treatment noted: oral pan-JAK inhibitor, 5-10 mg twice daily. cDNA serving as the sequencing template came from extracted, reverse transcribed RNA. The method was immunoSEQ multiplex PCR; TCRdb's version includes in-frame clones alone and lacks a portion of them. Of 200,000 to 250,000 clones in the sample, roughly 56% are singletons; the top ten hold roughly 1.6%. CDR1 and CDR2 (germline): SNHLY, FYNNEI. The CDR3 extends over 12 amino acids. V was pared by 4 bases and J by 8 bases, with 9 bases between.

The origin of this receptor is a human donor with alopecia areata. The V gene is TRBV2, the J gene TRBJ2-4; D uncertain. The sequencing used CD4+ T cells sorted from blood, collected at week 4, from a patient treated with tofacitinib. The CDR3 loop is CASSAITDIQYF. CDR3 bases: TGTGCCAGCAGTGCGATTACAGACATTCAGTACTTC.